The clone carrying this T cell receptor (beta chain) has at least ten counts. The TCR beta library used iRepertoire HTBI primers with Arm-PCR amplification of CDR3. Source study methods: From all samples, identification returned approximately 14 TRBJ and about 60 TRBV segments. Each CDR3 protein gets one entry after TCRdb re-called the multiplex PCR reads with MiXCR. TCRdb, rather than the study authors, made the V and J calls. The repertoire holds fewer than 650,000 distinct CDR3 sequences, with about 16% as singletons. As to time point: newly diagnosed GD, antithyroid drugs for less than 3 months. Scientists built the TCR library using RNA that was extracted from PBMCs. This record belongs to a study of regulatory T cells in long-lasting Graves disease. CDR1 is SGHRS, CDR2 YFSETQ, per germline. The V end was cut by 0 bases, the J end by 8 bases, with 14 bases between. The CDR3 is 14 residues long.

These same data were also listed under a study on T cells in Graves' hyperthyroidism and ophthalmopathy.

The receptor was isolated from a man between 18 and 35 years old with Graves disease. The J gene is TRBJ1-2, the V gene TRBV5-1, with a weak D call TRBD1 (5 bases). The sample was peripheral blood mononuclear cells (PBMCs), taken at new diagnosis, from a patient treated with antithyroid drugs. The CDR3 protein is CASSLGQWETGYTF. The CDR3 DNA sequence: TGCGCCAGCAGCTTGGGACAGTGGGAAACCGGCTACACCTTC.